The 26 T cell receptor beta chains below come from one sample, sequenced in a study of blood T cell repertoires in COVID-19. The protocol was immunoSEQ multiplex PCR, while the TCRdb copy is restricted to in-frame clones and leaves out a portion. Altogether over 150,000 clones are present, around four fifths being singletons, with the ten largest covering around 7%. Material: PBMCs or T cells enriched from blood (not recorded which). All receptors come from a man aged 50-60 years who had recovered from COVID-19.

The chain uses TRBV9 and TRBJ2-3; TRBD2 agrees at 10 bases. The CDR3 extends over 15 amino acids. V was pared by 4 bases and J by 1 base, with 3 bases of the junction left unmatched. The germline V gene has CDR1 SGDLS and CDR2 YYNGEE. This CDR3 reads CASSRTSGGTDTQYF. The CDR3 nucleotides read TGTGCCAGCAGCCGTACTAGCGGGGGCACAGATACGCAGTATTTT.

This chain joins TRBV7-3 and TRBJ2-3, with TRBD2 identical over 7 bases. V was clipped by 4 bases and J by 0 bases; unmatched bases: 4. The CDR3 sequence is 15 residues long. Germline CDR1 is SGHTA and CDR2 is FQGTGA. The CDR3 reads CASSSSGSSTDTQYF. CDR3 coding DNA: TGTGCCAGCAGCTCTAGCGGTAGTAGCACAGATACGCAGTATTTT.

This sequence joins TRBV5-1 and TRBJ1-2; a weak D match, TRBD1 (6 bases). The germline CDR1 and CDR2 sequences are SGHRS and YFSETQ. V was clipped by 4 bases and J by 1 base, with 14 bases between them. The CDR3 is 15 amino acids. The CDR3 nucleotides read TGCGCCAGCAGCGTCCAGGGGCCCTATAACTATGGCTACACCTTC. It translates to CASSVQGPYNYGYTF.

CDR3 protein: CASSLQGSYEQYF. The CDR3 DNA sequence: TGTGCCAGCAGCCTTCAGGGTTCCTACGAGCAGTACTTC. This sequence joins TRBV14 and TRBJ2-7; maybe TRBD1 (5 bases). Germline V gene sequence: CDR1 SGHDN, CDR2 FVKESK. The CDR3 has 13 residues. V shed 4 bases and J shed 1 base, with 8 bases lying between them.

The chain combines TRBV7-2 with TRBJ2-1, with D possibly being TRBD2 (5 bases). Looked up from germline, CDR1 is SGHTA and CDR2 is FQGNSA. V gave up 5 bases and J gave up 0 bases, with 23 bases separating them. The CDR3 is 19 residues long. The CDR3 DNA is TGTGCCAGCAGCAAACAAAGGTCGCGTCGGGGAAGCTCCTACAATGAGCAGTTCTTC. As protein: CASSKQRSRRGSSYNEQFF.

This clone was counted a single time. The rearrangement uses TRBV4-1 and TRBJ2-2; the D gene is possibly TRBD2 (5 bases). The length of the CDR3 is 15 residues. Germline V CDR1 and CDR2: MGHRA, YSYEKL. Trimming stripped 0 bases from V and 5 bases from J, with 10 bases between. CDR3 coding DNA: TGCGCCAGCAGCCAAGATCGTCGGGAAACCGGGGAGCTGTTTTTT. This codes for CASSQDRRETGELFF.

The V call is TRBV25-1, the J call TRBJ1-5; D not certain. CDR1 is MGHDK, CDR2 SYGVNS, per germline. The CDR3 sequence is 13 residues long. V was shortened by 3 bases and J by 3 bases, with 6 bases between the two germline ends. DNA of the CDR3: TGTGCCAGCAGTGACGGGATCAATCAGCCCCAGCATTTT. Residues: CASSDGINQPQHF.

The chain carries TRBV5-1 and TRBJ1-2; 7 bases map to TRBD1. This CDR3 is 11 amino acids long. The germline gives CDR1 SGHRS, CDR2 YFSETQ. After removal of 4 bases from V and 8 bases from J, the junction contained 2 bases not matched to a gene. The CDR3 loop is CASSGGGGYTF. The CDR3, as DNA: TGCGCCAGCAGCGGAGGGGGCGGCTACACCTTC.

In its sample, this clone was seen once. The CDR3 DNA sequence: TGTGCCAGCGCTCAAAATCCGGGGATTAGCACAGATACGCAGTATTTT. It yields the protein CASAQNPGISTDTQYF. The V gene is TRBV5-4, the J gene TRBJ2-3; TRBD2 might be the D (5 bases). The CDR3 has 16 residues. Looked up from germline, CDR1 is SGHNT and CDR2 is YYREEE (reference sequence). Trimming took off 7 bases at V and 0 bases at J, with 18 bases between the two ends.

The gene calls are TRBV5-4 and TRBJ1-2, with TRBD1 matching 7 bases. The CDR3 has 12 amino acids. Germline lookup yields CDR1 SGHNT and CDR2 YYREEE (reference sequence). V shed 4 bases and J 7 bases; nucleotides not matched to a gene: 4. The CDR3 nucleotides are TGTGCCAGCAGCCGGGACAGCGGTGGCTACACCTTC. This translates into CASSRDSGGYTF. Based on the CDR3 plus reference TRBV5-4 and TRBJ1-2, the full variable domain is ETGVTQSPTHLIKTRGQQVTLRCSSQSGHNTVSWYQQALGQGPQFIFQYYREEENGRGNFPPRFSGLQFPNYSSELNVNALELDDSALYLCASSRDSGGYTFGSGTRLTVV.

The chain recombines TRBV19 with TRBJ1-5; TRBD1 might be the D (5 bases). This CDR3 is 13 amino acids long. V was shortened by 3 bases and J by 9 bases, with 12 bases between the two germline ends. Germline CDR1 LNHDA, CDR2 SQIVND (reference sequence). The CDR3 DNA follows: TGTGCCAGTAGTATGGGGCCCAATGGGCCCCAGCATTTT. Translating gives CASSMGPNGPQHF.

The J gene is TRBJ2-7, the V gene TRBV5-4, with TRBD2 as a possible D gene (6 bases). The germline V gene has CDR1 SGHNT and CDR2 YYREEE (reference sequence). V shed 4 bases and J shed 0 bases, with 17 bases lying between them. CDR3 length equals 16 residues. The CDR3, as DNA: TGTGCCAGCAGCCCTCATAGTGGGGGGAGCTCCTACGAGCAGTACTTC. This sequence encodes CASSPHSGGSSYEQYF.

This chain uses TRBV5-5 with TRBJ2-5; D not certain. From germline, CDR1 is SGHKS and CDR2 YYEKEE (reference sequence). Trimming left V 2 bases short and J 4 bases short, with 9 bases between. The CDR3 covers 13 residues. The CDR3: CASSFVAPETQYF. The CDR3 DNA is TGTGCCAGCAGCTTCGTGGCACCAGAGACCCAGTACTTC. Looking up the rest from reference TRBV5-5 and TRBJ2-5 gives the full variable domain: DAGVTQSPTHLIKTRGQQVTLRCSPISGHKSVSWYQQVLGQGPQFIFQYYEKEERGRGNFPDRFSARQFPNYSSELNVNALLLGDSALYLCASSFVAPETQYFGPGTRLLVL.

CDR3 nucleotides: TGTGCCAGCAAAACAGGGCGGTATGGCTACACCTTC. This codes for CASKTGRYGYTF. V gene TRBV6-5 combines with J gene TRBJ1-2, with D possibly matching TRBD1 (6 bases). The V gene's germline CDR1 is MNHEY and CDR2 SVGAGI. V was clipped by 7 bases and J by 5 bases, with 11 bases between them. The CDR3 is 12 amino acids.

The chain links TRBV5-4 to TRBJ1-1, with TRBD1 matching over 9 bases. The CDR3 covers 15 residues. With V trimmed by 3 bases and J by 1 base, 4 bases remained unmatched. Germline V gives CDR1 SGHNT, CDR2 YYREEE (reference sequence). The CDR3, as DNA: TGTGCCAGCAGCTCTCCGGGACAGGGGAACACTGAAGCTTTCTTT. It specifies CASSSPGQGNTEAFF.

The genes are TRBV9 and TRBJ1-6, with 11 bases matching TRBD1. CDR1 is SGDLS and CDR2 is YYNGEE in the germline V gene. V lost 3 bases and J lost 10; bases outside the gene matches: 3. The CDR3 extends over 14 amino acids. The CDR3 sequence: CASSEDRGLSPLHF. DNA for the CDR3: TGTGCCAGCAGCGAGGACAGGGGGCTCTCACCCCTCCACTTT. Full variable domain (rest looked up from reference TRBV9 and TRBJ1-6): DSGVTQTPKHLITATGQRVTLRCSPRSGDLSVYWYQQSLDQGLQFLIQYYNGEERAKGNILERFSAQQFPDLHSELNLSSLELGDSALYFCASSEDRGLSPLHFGNGTRLTVT.

The J gene is TRBJ1-4, the V gene TRBV7-9; maybe TRBD1 (5 bases). The germline CDR1 and CDR2 sequences are SEHNR and FQNEAQ (reference sequence). The V end lost 0 bases, the J end lost 5 bases, and 10 bases lay between the germline ends. The CDR3 runs to 15 residues. This chain's CDR3 is CASSLAETDNEKLFF. DNA for the CDR3: TGTGCCAGCAGCTTAGCAGAGACAGACAATGAAAAACTGTTTTTT.

This clone was seen a handful of times. The rearrangement joins TRBV3-1 (or the pseudogene TRBV3-2) to TRBJ1-5; D unclear. Trimming took 1 base from V and 5 from J, leaving 9 bases between them. The CDR3 contains 14 residues. CDR1 is LGHDT, CDR2 YNNKEL, per germline (reference sequence). The CDR3 DNA is TGTGCCAGCAGCCAAGGGGGAGGGTATCAGCCCCAGCATTTT. Translating it yields CASSQGGGYQPQHF.

The rearrangement joins TRBV15 to TRBJ2-2, with 14 bases lining up with TRBD2. V lost 2 bases to trimming and J lost 4 bases; unmatched junction nucleotides: 9. The CDR3 runs to 19 residues. Germline V gene data show CDR1 as LNHNV and CDR2 as YYDKDF (reference sequence). The CDR3 region is CATSRPSGTSGGSTGELFF. The DNA of the CDR3 is TGTGCCACCAGCAGACCCTCCGGGACTAGCGGGGGTAGCACCGGGGAGCTGTTTTTT. The full variable domain, its missing parts supplied by reference TRBV15 and TRBJ2-2, is DAMVIQNPRYQVTQFGKPVTLSCSQTLNHNVMYWYQQKSSQAPKLLFHYYDKDFNNEADTPDNFQSRRPNTSFCFLDIRSPGLGDTAMYLCATSRPSGTSGGSTGELFFGEGSRLTVL.

This clone was counted a single time. Other DNA sequences in the same sample also yield this CDR3. The chain is built from TRBV7-2 and TRBJ2-2; possibly TRBD2 for D (5 bases). This CDR3 is built from 14 residues. V lost 5 bases to trimming and J lost 3 bases, with 10 bases between them. Germline values: CDR1 SGHTA, CDR2 FQGNSA. CDR3 loop: CASSRDRDTGELFF. In nucleotides, the CDR3 is TGTGCCAGCAGCCGGGATCGTGACACCGGGGAGCTGTTTTTT.

The chain uses TRBV30 and TRBJ1-2; D not certain. CDR1 and CDR2 (germline): GTSNPN, SVGIG (reference sequence). Trimming took off 1 base at V and 3 bases at J, with 21 bases between the two ends. CDR3 length: 17 amino acids. The CDR3 here is CAWSAGNSEMVYYGYTF. The CDR3 DNA is TGTGCCTGGAGTGCGGGGAATTCGGAAATGGTGTACTATGGCTACACCTTC.

V usage is TRBV30 and J usage is TRBJ1-5, with a tentative D call TRBD1 (6 bases). Germline V gives CDR1 GTSNPN, CDR2 SVGIG (reference sequence). Between the trimmed V and J ends, which lost 3 bases and 6 bases, there was a span of 15 bases. CDR3 size: 14 residues. CDR3 protein: CAWSADRPPQPQHF. CDR3 nucleotides: TGTGCCTGGAGCGCTGACAGGCCTCCTCAGCCCCAGCATTTT. The full variable domain, completed using reference TRBV30 and TRBJ1-5, is SQTIHQWPATLVQPVGSPLSLECTVEGTSNPNLYWYRQAAGRGLQLLFYSVGIGQISSEVPQNLSASRPQDRQFILSSKKLLLSDSGFYLCAWSADRPPQPQHFGDGTRLSIL.

This chain uses TRBV30 with TRBJ2-2, with 7 bases that match TRBD2. The CDR3 runs 16 residues. V gave up 4 bases and J gave up 4 bases; unmatched junction bases: 12. Germline V CDR1 and CDR2: GTSNPN, SVGIG (reference sequence). The CDR3 DNA follows: TGTGCCTGGAACCACCGGGGAGGGGTGGGCACCGGGGAGCTGTTTTTT. Amino acid sequence: CAWNHRGGVGTGELFF.

The V call is TRBV19, the J call TRBJ1-5, with TRBD1 matching over 8 bases. With 3 bases clipped from V and 7 bases from J, the junction kept 5 bases outside the gene matches. Germline V lookup: CDR1 LNHDA, CDR2 SQIVND (reference sequence). The CDR3 contains 14 residues. This chain's CDR3 is CASSIGQGRQPQHF. DNA of the CDR3: TGTGCCAGTAGTATCGGACAGGGAAGGCAGCCCCAGCATTTT.

V and J are TRBV6-5 and TRBJ1-6; 7 positions match TRBD1. V lost 2 bases, J lost 4 bases, and 5 bases stayed unmatched. Looked up from germline, CDR1 is MNHEY and CDR2 is SVGAGI. The CDR3 consists of 16 residues. CDR3 in amino acids: CASSYGQGVYNSPLHF. CDR3 sequence (DNA): TGTGCCAGCAGTTACGGGCAGGGGGTGTATAATTCACCCCTCCACTTT.

The rearrangement uses TRBV7-9 and TRBJ1-6; 8 bases fit TRBD1. CDR1 and CDR2 from the germline V gene are SEHNR and FQNEAQ (reference sequence). The CDR3 is 15 residues long. The V and J ends lost 5 bases and 7 bases, in that order; junction bases with no gene match: 7. In DNA, the CDR3 is TGTGCCAGCAGCGCAGACAGGGGCGGGAATTCACCCCTCCACTTT. Translating it yields CASSADRGGNSPLHF.